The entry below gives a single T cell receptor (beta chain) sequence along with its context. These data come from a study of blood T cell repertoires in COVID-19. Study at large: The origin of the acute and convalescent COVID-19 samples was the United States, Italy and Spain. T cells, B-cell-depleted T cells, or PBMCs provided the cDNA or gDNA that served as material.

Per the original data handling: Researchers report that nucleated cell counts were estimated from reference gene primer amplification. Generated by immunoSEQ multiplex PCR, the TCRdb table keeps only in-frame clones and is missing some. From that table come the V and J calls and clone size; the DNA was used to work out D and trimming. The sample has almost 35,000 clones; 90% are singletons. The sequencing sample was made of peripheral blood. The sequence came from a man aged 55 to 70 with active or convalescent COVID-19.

CDR3 in DNA: TGTGCCAGCAGCTTCGGACAGCACACCGGGGAGCTGTTTTTT. It is translated as CASSFGQHTGELFF. The chain has TRBV5-8 and TRBJ2-2, with D tentatively TRBD1 (6 bases). Trimming removed 2 bases at V and 3 bases at J, with 8 bases between. The CDR3 covers 14 residues. Germline V gene data show CDR1 as SGHTS and CDR2 as YDEGEE.